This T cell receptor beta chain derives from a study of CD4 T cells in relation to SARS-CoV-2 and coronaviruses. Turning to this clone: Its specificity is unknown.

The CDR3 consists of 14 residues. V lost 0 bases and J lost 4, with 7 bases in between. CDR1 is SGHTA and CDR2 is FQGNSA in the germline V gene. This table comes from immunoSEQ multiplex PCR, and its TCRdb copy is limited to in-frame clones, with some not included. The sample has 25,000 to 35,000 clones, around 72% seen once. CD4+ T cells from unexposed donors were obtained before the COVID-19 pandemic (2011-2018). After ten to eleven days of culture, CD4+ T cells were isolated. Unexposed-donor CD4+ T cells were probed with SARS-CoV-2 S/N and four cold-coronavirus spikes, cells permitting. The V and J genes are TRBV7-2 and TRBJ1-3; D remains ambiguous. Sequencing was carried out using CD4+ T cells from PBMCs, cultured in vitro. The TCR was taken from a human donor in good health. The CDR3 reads CASSLAGPGNTIYF. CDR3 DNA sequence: TGTGCCAGCAGCTTAGCAGGTCCCGGAAACACCATATATTTT.